What follows are 26 T cell receptor beta chains derived from one specimen sequenced in a study of post-analysis software for immune sequencing data. Antigens for these TCRs are unknown. Study conclusions and caveats: Among 5 or 6 TRBV segments more frequent in patients than controls were TRBV5-6, TRBV5-1 and TRBV20-1.

The authors incorporated unique molecular identifiers into the TCR beta cDNA libraries. TCRdb independently ran MiXCR on the PCR reads; one entry per CDR3 protein. The data contain about 430,000 distinct CDR3 sequences, roughly 38% of them seen just once; the ten biggest clones take up under 9%. Sequenced sample: blood. Source of these receptors: a girl aged 2 to 10 with multiple sclerosis.

As for this clonotype: At one end, the junction sequence differs from germline, possibly due to a read error. V usage is TRBV3-1 and J usage is TRBJ1-4, with D uncertain. The germline gives CDR1 LGHDT, CDR2 YNNKEL (reference sequence). This CDR3 is built from 16 residues. CDR3 residues: CTSSQVATATNEKLFF. The CDR3 DNA reads as TGTACCAGCAGCCAAGTGGCGACCGCAACTAATGAAAAACTGTTTTTT.

This clonotype was detected a few times. The chain employs TRBV5-5 and TRBJ1-6, with D possibly being TRBD1 (5 bases). In germline, CDR1 is SGHKS, CDR2 YYEKEE (reference sequence). The CDR3 is 16 amino acids. Between the trimmed V and J ends, which lost 4 bases and 4 bases, there was a span of 15 bases. CDR3 nucleotides: TGTGCCAGCAGCCGCGGACAACCAACTTATAATTCACCCCTCCACTTT. This sequence encodes CASSRGQPTYNSPLHF.

The rearrangement uses TRBV6-1 and TRBJ1-1; maybe TRBD1 (6 bases). Germline values: CDR1 MNHNS, CDR2 SASEGT. The CDR3 has 14 amino acids. V lost 4 bases to trimming and J lost 0 bases, with 9 bases between them. The CDR3 bases are TGTGCCAGCAGTGCAGGGGCGGTGAACACTGAAGCTTTCTTT. Its translation: CASSAGAVNTEAFF.

This clonotype has only a few counts. The rearrangement joins TRBV15 to TRBJ2-3; no definite D call. Trimming took 1 base from V and 2 from J, leaving 7 bases between them. The CDR3 has 14 residues. Germline loops: CDR1 LNHNV, CDR2 YYDKDF (reference sequence). CDR3 in DNA: TGTGCCACCAGCAGAGTGTGGTACACAGATACGCAGTATTTT. It yields the protein CATSRVWYTDTQYF.

The J gene is TRBJ2-3, the V gene TRBV12-3 or TRBV12-4; no definite D call. The CDR3 runs to 11 residues. The V gene lost 3 bases and the J gene lost 5 bases, with 3 bases spanning the gap. CDR3 nucleotide sequence: TGTGCCAGCAGTTTGAAAGATACGCAGTATTTT. It codes for CASSLKDTQYF.

The chain uses TRBV20-1 and TRBJ2-5, with TRBD2 matching over 7 bases. The CDR3 spans 15 residues. Germline loops: CDR1 DFQATT, CDR2 SNEGSKA (reference sequence). V trimming: 0 bases; J trimming: 0 bases; junction bases outside the gene matches: 4. Here the CDR3 reads CSARDLGGYQETQYF. The DNA for the CDR3 is TGCAGTGCTAGAGATTTGGGGGGGTACCAAGAGACCCAGTACTTC.

The table lists this clonotype with a few counts. The V and J genes are TRBV5-5 and TRBJ2-3; 7 bases map to TRBD1. Germline V gene sequence: CDR1 SGHKS, CDR2 YYEKEE (reference sequence). This CDR3 has 15 residues. Trimming removed 4 bases from V and 4 bases from J; junction bases left unmatched: 9. The CDR3 loop is CASSRTGSWADTQYF. CDR3 DNA sequence: TGTGCCAGCAGCAGGACAGGCTCCTGGGCAGATACGCAGTATTTT.

The chain uses TRBV7-3 and TRBJ2-7; the D gene is possibly TRBD2 (5 bases). CDR3 size: 14 residues. Trimming stripped 0 bases from V and 4 bases from J, with 10 bases between. Germline-derived CDR1 and CDR2 are SGHTA and FQGTGA. The CDR3 sequence is CASSLTGKGYEQYF. CDR3 nucleotide sequence: TGTGCCAGCAGCTTAACCGGGAAAGGGTACGAGCAGTACTTC.

CDR3 amino acids: CASSLTDRGPYGYTF. The CDR3, as DNA: TGTGCCAGCAGCTTAACGGACAGGGGGCCCTATGGCTACACCTTC. J is TRBJ1-2 and V is TRBV7-3; the match to TRBD1 covers 11 bases. V was pared by 0 bases and J by 4 bases, with 1 base of the junction left unmatched. In germline, CDR1 is SGHTA, CDR2 FQGTGA. This CDR3 comprises 15 residues.

V usage is TRBV18 and J usage is TRBJ2-1, with TRBD1 identical over 10 bases. This CDR3 region has 15 residues. CDR1 is KGHSH and CDR2 is LQKENI in the germline V gene. After removal of 3 bases from V and 2 bases from J, the junction contained 1 base not matched to a gene. The CDR3 bases are TGTGCCAGCTCACCCGACAGGGGGCCCTACAATGAGCAGTTCTTC. It is translated as CASSPDRGPYNEQFF.

The CDR3, as DNA: TGCAGCGTTGATCAGCAGGGAACAGATACGCAGTATTTT. Amino acids: CSVDQQGTDTQYF. This rearrangement joins TRBV29-1 to TRBJ2-3; D is perhaps TRBD1 (5 bases). V shed 3 bases and J shed 3 bases, with 10 bases lying between them. The CDR3 loop spans 13 amino acids. Per the germline V gene, CDR1 is SQVTM and CDR2 is ANQGSEA.

This clonotype was counted once. This rearrangement joins TRBV12-3 or TRBV12-4 to TRBJ2-7, with D possibly being TRBD1 or TRBD2 (5 bases each). V was trimmed by 3 bases and J by 3 bases, leaving 15 bases between them. This CDR3 comprises 15 residues. DNA for the CDR3: TGTGCCAGCAGTTTGAGGGACGGCTTCTTCTACGAGCAGTACTTC. This translates into CASSLRDGFFYEQYF.

The genes are TRBV12-3 or TRBV12-4 and TRBJ2-5; TRBD2 agrees at 8 bases. The CDR3 length is 16 residues. V lost 8 bases to trimming and J lost 1 base; unmatched junction nucleotides: 12. CDR3 nucleotide sequence: TGTGCCAGCCGGGGGGGACCGCTAGGGACCCAAGAGACCCAGTACTTC. It is translated as CASRGGPLGTQETQYF.

The table lists this clonotype with a few counts. J is TRBJ2-7 and V is TRBV5-5; TRBD1 matches 7 bases. Per the germline V gene, CDR1 is SGHKS and CDR2 is YYEKEE (reference sequence). The ends lost 8 bases at V and 3 bases at J; junction bases unmatched: 8. The CDR3 has 13 residues. The CDR3 coding sequence is TGTGCCAGTGACCGGGACAGTCACTACGAGCAGTACTTC. Translated, it gives CASDRDSHYEQYF.

This clonotype was seen more than once but under ten times. The rearrangement uses TRBV6-5 and TRBJ2-3; D assignment may be TRBD1 or TRBD2 (6 bases each). Germline values: CDR1 MNHEY, CDR2 SVGAGI. The length of the CDR3 is 14 residues. Deletions cut 10 bases from V and 2 bases from J, with 16 bases between. This chain's CDR3 is CATQRGTSTDTQYF. DNA of the CDR3: TGTGCCACCCAAAGGGGGACTTCCACAGATACGCAGTATTTT.

This clonotype has only one observation. The J gene is TRBJ1-2, the V gene TRBV28; the match to TRBD1 covers 9 bases. Germline V lookup: CDR1 MDHEN, CDR2 SYDVKM. This CDR3 is built from 16 residues. Trimming at V came to 5 bases and at J to 8 bases, leaving 15 bases not matched to a gene. The CDR3 DNA follows: TGTGCCAGCAGTCGTACACCGGGACAGGGACGGGTCGGCTACACCTTC. Protein: CASSRTPGQGRVGYTF.

This clonotype was seen only a few times. CDR3 in amino acids: CASSDFGTPEQYF. CDR3 nucleotide sequence: TGTGCCAGCAGTGATTTCGGGACCCCCGAGCAGTACTTC. The chain couples TRBV25-1 to TRBJ2-5; D may correspond to TRBD1 or TRBD2 (5 bases each). The end of the DNA aligns better with TRBJ2-7, so the J call may be wrong. This CDR3 spans 13 amino acids. Per germline, CDR1 MGHDK and CDR2 SYGVNS.

In regard to this clonotype: Its ends do not fully match the called genes, so a read error is possible. This chain joins TRBV4-1 and TRBJ2-4; D remains unclear. The J call is in doubt because the DNA end fits TRBJ2-7 better. Germline V gene lookup returns CDR1 MGHRA and CDR2 YSYEKL. This CDR3 contains 13 residues. CDR3 coding DNA: TGCGCCTGCAGCCAAGATAGCCCGCTCGAGCAGTACTTC. Protein sequence: CACSQDSPLEQYF.

This rearrangement joins TRBV23-1 to TRBJ2-1; TRBD2 matches 14 bases. TRBV23-1 is treated as an ORF (open reading frame) with a function not yet certain. J was trimmed by 3 bases and V by 0 bases; bases with no gene match: 7. This CDR3 is built from 19 residues. CDR3 residues: CASSQSPETSGRVYNEQFF. CDR3 sequence (DNA): TGCGCCAGCAGTCAATCGCCCGAGACTAGCGGGAGGGTCTACAATGAGCAGTTCTTC.

The chain uses TRBV2 and TRBJ2-1, with 7 bases fitting TRBD2. V dropped 9 bases and J dropped 5; count of bases not matched to a gene: 4. CDR1 SNHLY and CDR2 FYNNEI come from the germline V gene. This CDR3 has 12 residues. CDR3 region: CASKGTNNEQFF. For the CDR3, the DNA is TGTGCCAGTAAAGGGACTAACAATGAGCAGTTCTTC.

This clonotype was seen only a few times. The chain recombines TRBV7-3 with TRBJ2-3; D is unresolved. The CDR3 contains 16 residues. Trimming took 0 bases from V and 2 from J, leaving 12 bases between them. Germline CDR1 reads SGHTA; CDR2 reads FQGTGA. Here the CDR3 reads CASSLTPGPPTDTQYF. In nucleotides, the CDR3 is TGTGCCAGCAGCTTAACTCCTGGACCCCCCACAGATACGCAGTATTTT.

This chain connects TRBV12-3 or TRBV12-4 to TRBJ1-2, with D possibly matching TRBD1 (5 bases). V was shortened by 6 bases and J by 4 bases, with 24 bases between the two germline ends. This CDR3 contains 17 residues. CDR3 coding DNA: TGTGCCAGCAGCCAACCCCCCGGGGGGACGGGAGGCTATGGCTACACCTTC. As protein: CASSQPPGGTGGYGYTF.

This clonotype was seen only a few times. This sequence joins TRBV7-2 and TRBJ2-4, with TRBD2 matching 8 bases. The J call is in doubt because the DNA end fits TRBJ2-5 better. In germline, CDR1 is SGHTA, CDR2 FQGNSA. CDR3 length equals 14 residues. In DNA form, the CDR3 reads TGTGCCAGCACATTAGCGGGAACCCAAGAGACCCAGTACTTC. It yields the protein CASTLAGTQETQYF.

This chain uses TRBV28 with TRBJ2-1; a possible D gene is TRBD1 (6 bases). The DNA end lines up better with TRBJ2-7; the J call may be wrong. Germline loops: CDR1 MDHEN, CDR2 SYDVKM. This CDR3 has 15 residues. CDR3 protein: CASRLTGSHYNEQYF. The CDR3 nucleotides are TGTGCCAGCAGACTGACAGGCTCCCACTACAATGAGCAGTACTTC.

This clonotype was seen repeatedly, ten times or more. The chain uses TRBV18 and TRBJ2-1; D gene unclear. The CDR3 runs 15 residues. The V end lost 3 bases, the J end lost 0 bases, and 9 bases lay between the germline ends. CDR1 and CDR2 (germline): KGHSH, LQKENI. DNA of the CDR3: TGTGCCAGCTCACCGACTCGGAGCTCCTACAATGAGCAGTTCTTC. It translates to CASSPTRSSYNEQFF.

This chain joins TRBV15 and TRBJ1-1; TRBD1 agrees at 10 bases. The CDR3 length is 16 residues. Trimming took 0 bases from V and 5 from J; bases not matched to a gene: 6. CDR1 LNHNV and CDR2 YYDKDF come from the germline V gene (reference sequence). This chain's CDR3 is CATSRDRTGGLTEAFF. The CDR3 DNA follows: TGTGCCACCAGCAGAGATAGGACAGGGGGTTTGACTGAAGCTTTCTTT.